These T cell receptor beta chains were read from a single sample in a study of Ad26.COV2.S vaccination and SARS-CoV-2 variants. This table comes from immunoSEQ multiplex PCR, and its TCRdb copy is limited to in-frame clones, with some not included. The sample yields 180,000 or so clones, roughly 87% seen once. This specimen consisted of peripheral blood, obtained after recovery from COVID-19. All receptors derive from a human donor who had recovered from COVID-19. CDR3s include the opening cysteine and the closing phenylalanine or tryptophan. A D gene is named only where the DNA matches it firmly. Some rows have no size entry. The others give once, few or many, or a class for an expanded clone.

D	V	size	J	CDR3	DNA
.	TRBV9	.	TRBJ2-4	CASSVADRQNIQYF	TGTGCCAGCAGCGTAGCGGACAGACAAAACATTCAGTACTTC
TRBD1	TRBV3-1/TRBV3-2	.	TRBJ2-1	CASSRDRSNEQFF	TGTGCCAGCAGCCGGGACAGGTCCAATGAGCAGTTCTTC
TRBD2	TRBV3-1/TRBV3-2	.	TRBJ2-3	CAVAGVSTDTQYF	TGTGCGGTTGCGGGGGTTAGCACAGATACGCAGTATTTT
.	TRBV6-1	.	TRBJ1-5	CASSEASAGNQPQHF	TGTGCCAGCAGTGAAGCGTCCGCTGGCAATCAGCCCCAGCATTTT
.	TRBV30	.	TRBJ1-5	CAWSPGSGNLPQHF	TGTGCCTGGAGTCCTGGGTCGGGAAATCTGCCCCAGCATTTT
.	TRBV5-1	.	TRBJ1-1	CASSLESRLGSEAFF	TGCGCCAGCAGCTTGGAATCCAGACTGGGCTCTGAAGCTTTCTTT
.	TRBV11-2	.	TRBJ2-4	CASSHDLAGAEGKNIQYF	TGTGCCAGCAGCCACGACCTCGCCGGGGCTGAGGGGAAAAACATTCAGTACTTC
TRBD1	TRBV19	.	TRBJ1-5	CASRGGGTQPQHF	TGTGCCTCTAGGGGAGGGGGCACTCAGCCCCAGCATTTT
.	TRBV28	.	TRBJ1-1	CASSLPRTAWEF	TGTGCCAGCAGTTTACCCCGGACAGCCTGGGAATTT
.	TRBV18	.	TRBJ1-5	CASSPMPSNQPQHF	TGTGCCAGCTCACCAATGCCTAGCAATCAGCCCCAGCATTTT
TRBD2	TRBV4-1	.	TRBJ2-5	CASSQGLADQETQYF	TGCGCCAGCAGCCAAGGACTAGCGGACCAAGAGACCCAGTACTTC
.	TRBV5-1	.	TRBJ2-7	CASSPNGEISYEQYF	TGCGCCAGCAGCCCAAACGGGGAGATCTCCTACGAGCAGTACTTC
.	TRBV6-5	.	TRBJ1-1	CASSPGRTEAFF	TGTGCCAGCAGCCCGGGACGGACTGAAGCTTTCTTT
.	TRBV12-3/TRBV12-4	.	TRBJ2-2	CASRGSGGWLFF	TGTGCCAGCAGGGGGAGCGGTGGGTGGCTGTTTTTT
.	TRBV5-6	.	TRBJ2-7	CASGGPLGEQYF	TGTGCCAGTGGAGGGCCCCTGGGGGAGCAGTACTTC
TRBD2	TRBV5-4	.	TRBJ2-1	CASSRASLAGPYNEQFF	TGTGCCAGCAGCAGAGCGTCCCTAGCGGGGCCTTACAATGAGCAGTTCTTC
.	TRBV9	.	TRBJ2-1	CASSGSGLFYNEQFF	TGTGCCAGCAGCGGTTCGGGTCTCTTCTACAATGAGCAGTTCTTC
.	TRBV7-3	.	TRBJ2-7	CASSLPQYF	TGTGCCAGCAGCTTACCGCAGTACTTC
TRBD1	TRBV20-1	.	TRBJ1-2	CSASGTGSHGYTF	TGCAGTGCTAGTGGGACAGGGTCTCATGGCTACACCTTC
TRBD1	TRBV6-5	.	TRBJ1-6	CASSPRGGLDSPLHF	TGTGCCAGCAGCCCCAGGGGGGGGCTCGATTCACCCCTCCACTTT
.	TRBV12-3/TRBV12-4	.	TRBJ1-5	CASSENSNQPQHF	TGTGCCAGCAGTGAAAATAGCAATCAGCCCCAGCATTTT
TRBD2	TRBV6-6	once	TRBJ2-3	CASSQAGATDTQYF	TGTGCCAGCAGTCAAGCGGGAGCTACCGATACGCAGTATTTT
TRBD1	TRBV6-5	.	TRBJ2-1	CASNPGQYNEQFF	TGTGCCAGCAACCCGGGACAGTACAATGAGCAGTTCTTC
TRBD1	TRBV18	.	TRBJ2-5	CASSPFLTGVEETQYF	TGTGCCAGCTCACCCTTCTTGACAGGGGTTGAGGAGACCCAGTACTTC
.	TRBV16	.	TRBJ2-1	CASSQSPPRGNEQFF	TGTGCCAGCAGCCAATCCCCACCCCGAGGAAATGAGCAGTTCTTC
TRBD2	TRBV13	.	TRBJ2-5	CASSLPTSGGARETQYF	TGTGCCAGCAGCTTACCGACTAGCGGGGGGGCCCGGGAGACCCAGTACTTC
.	TRBV5-6	.	TRBJ1-1	CASSLLSGSGTEAFF	TGTGCCAGCAGCTTGCTCTCAGGTAGTGGCACTGAAGCTTTCTTT